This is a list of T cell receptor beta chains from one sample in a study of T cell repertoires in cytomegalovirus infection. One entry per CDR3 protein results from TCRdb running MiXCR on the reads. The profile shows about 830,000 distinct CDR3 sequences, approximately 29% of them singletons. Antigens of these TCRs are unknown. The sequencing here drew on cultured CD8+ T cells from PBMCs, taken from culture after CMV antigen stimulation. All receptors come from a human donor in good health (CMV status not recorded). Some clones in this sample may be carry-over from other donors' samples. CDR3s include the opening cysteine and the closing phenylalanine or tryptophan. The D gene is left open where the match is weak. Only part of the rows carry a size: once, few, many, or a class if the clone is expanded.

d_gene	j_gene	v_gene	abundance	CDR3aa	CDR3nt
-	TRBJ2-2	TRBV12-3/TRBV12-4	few	CASSFFPKGLTNTGELFF	TGTGCCAGCAGTTTCTTCCCCAAGGGCCTCACGAACACCGGGGAGCTGTTTTTT
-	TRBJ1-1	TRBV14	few	CASSQTRRMNTEAFF	TGTGCCAGCAGCCAAACCAGGCGAATGAACACTGAAGCTTTCTTT
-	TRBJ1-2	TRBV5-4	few	CASSLDAQRLSRGYTF	TGTGCCAGCAGCTTGGACGCACAGCGTCTATCGAGAGGCTACACCTTC
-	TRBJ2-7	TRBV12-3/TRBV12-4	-	CASSAGRYEQYF	TGTGCCAGCAGTGCAGGACGCTACGAGCAGTACTTC
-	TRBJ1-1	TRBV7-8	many	CASSFAGQSMNTEAFF	TGTGCCAGCAGTTTCGCCGGACAGTCAATGAACACTGAAGCTTTCTTT
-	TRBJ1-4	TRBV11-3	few	CANPHSGALLEKLFF	TGTGCCAACCCTCACTCGGGTGCCCTATTGGAAAAACTGTTTTTT
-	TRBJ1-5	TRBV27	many	CASSLYGGVDNQPQHF	TGTGCCAGCAGTTTATACGGGGGTGTGGACAATCAGCCCCAGCATTTT
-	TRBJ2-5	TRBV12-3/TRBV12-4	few	CASSDGEAQYF	TGTGCCAGCAGTGATGGGGAGGCCCAGTACTTC
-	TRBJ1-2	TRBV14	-	CASSQGIRTSYGYTF	TGTGCCAGCAGCCAAGGGATCAGGACCAGCTATGGCTACACCTTC
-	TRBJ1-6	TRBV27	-	CATSDTEINLNSPLHF	TGTGCCACCTCGGACACTGAAATAAACCTTAATTCACCCCTCCACTTT